The 32 T cell receptor beta chains below come from one sample, sequenced in a study of shared clonotypes between healthy human individuals. TCRdb keeps only in-frame clones here, not all; method: immunoSEQ multiplex PCR. The profile shows hundreds of thousands of clones, roughly 70% of them singletons. Sequencing was performed on memory CD4+ T cells sorted from blood. Noted subset: CD45RA-negative fraction. The receptors were gathered from a young woman in good health.

The J gene is TRBJ2-1, the V gene TRBV19; tentative D call: TRBD2 (6 bases). The CDR3 is made up of 13 amino acids. Germline CDR1 and CDR2: LNHDA and SQIVND (reference sequence). Trimming removed 5 bases from V and 4 bases from J, with 9 bases in between. This chain's CDR3 is CASSPRGYNEQFF. The CDR3 nucleotides are TGTGCCAGTAGTCCCCGGGGGTACAATGAGCAGTTCTTC.

The chain joins TRBV19 to TRBJ2-2, with D possibly being TRBD2 (6 bases). There are 15 residues in the CDR3. The V and J ends lost 3 bases and 1 base respectively, with 9 bases between them. Looked up from germline, CDR1 is LNHDA and CDR2 is SQIVND (reference sequence). The CDR3 reads CASSMEGENTGELFF. The CDR3 DNA follows: TGTGCCAGTAGTATGGAGGGAGAGAACACCGGGGAGCTGTTTTTT.

V and J are TRBV9 and TRBJ1-1; 7 bases fit TRBD1. The CDR3 is 15 residues long. V was clipped by 3 bases and J by 0 bases; unmatched bases: 5. From germline, CDR1 is SGDLS and CDR2 YYNGEE. The CDR3 DNA reads TGTGCCAGCAGCGACAAGGGACAGATGAACACTGAAGCTTTCTTT. As protein: CASSDKGQMNTEAFF.

The chain combines TRBV5-1 with TRBJ1-5; 8 nucleotides align to TRBD1. Germline V gene data show CDR1 as SGHRS and CDR2 as YFSETQ. The CDR3 is 15 residues long. The V and J ends lost 0 bases and 3 bases, in that order; junction bases with no gene match: 2. This CDR3 reads CASSLAGGNNQPQHF. CDR3 coding DNA: TGCGCCAGCAGCTTGGCAGGGGGCAACAATCAGCCCCAGCATTTT.

V and J are TRBV5-1 and TRBJ2-1, with D possibly being TRBD2 (5 bases). The CDR3 length is 14 residues. V lost 4 bases and J 3 bases, leaving 11 bases between the germline ends. CDR1 SGHRS and CDR2 YFSETQ come from the germline V gene. CDR3 protein: CASSLRVNYNEQFF. The CDR3, as DNA: TGCGCCAGCAGCCTGCGGGTTAACTACAATGAGCAGTTCTTC.

The rearrangement links TRBV2 to TRBJ1-2, with D possibly TRBD1 on 5 matching bases. The V end lost 2 bases, the J end lost 0 bases, and 16 bases lay between the germline ends. The CDR3 loop spans 17 amino acids. Per germline, CDR1 SNHLY and CDR2 FYNNEI. The CDR3 DNA reads as TGTGCCAGCAGTGAAAGGGGTCGGGGTGCCGCTAACTATGGCTACACCTTC. It translates to CASSERGRGAANYGYTF.

This chain uses TRBV27 with TRBJ2-1; tentatively, D is TRBD2 (5 bases). CDR1 MNHEY and CDR2 SMNVEV come from the germline V gene (reference sequence). The V gene lost 6 bases and the J gene lost 0 bases, with 12 bases spanning the gap. The CDR3 length is 15 residues. The CDR3 is CASRLVGGSYNEQFF. CDR3 nucleotides: TGTGCCAGCAGACTAGTCGGTGGCTCCTACAATGAGCAGTTCTTC.

The rearrangement joins TRBV6-6 to TRBJ2-7; 12 bases map to TRBD2. The CDR3 sequence is 14 residues long. V lost 11 bases and J lost 7; bases outside the gene matches: 12. Per the germline V gene, CDR1 is MNHNY and CDR2 is SVGAGI (reference sequence). The CDR3 spells CALTPSGRASEQYF. CDR3 DNA sequence: TGTGCCCTAACCCCTAGCGGGAGGGCCTCGGAGCAGTACTTC.

On this clone: Within the sample, other DNA sequences also encode this same CDR3. The chain links TRBV2 to TRBJ2-1; 11 nucleotides line up with TRBD2. Germline V gene sequence: CDR1 SNHLY, CDR2 FYNNEI. CDR3 length: 15 residues. J gave up 4 bases and V 6 bases, and 5 bases lay outside the gene matches. For the CDR3, the DNA is TGTGCCAGCAGCGTCGGGACTAGCGGATACAATGAGCAGTTCTTC. It codes for CASSVGTSGYNEQFF.

The chain employs TRBV29-1 and TRBJ2-7; 7 bases map to TRBD1. Germline V gives CDR1 SQVTM, CDR2 ANQGSEA. This CDR3 has 11 residues. J lost 11 bases, V lost 0 bases, and 4 bases had no gene match. The CDR3 sequence: CSVEDHGQEYF. In DNA, the CDR3 is TGCAGCGTTGAAGACCACGGACAGGAGTACTTC.

The chain joins TRBV5-5 to TRBJ1-1, with D possibly being TRBD1 (5 bases). Germline CDR1 SGHKS, CDR2 YYEKEE (reference sequence). V was trimmed by 0 bases and J by 4 bases, leaving 13 bases between them. The CDR3 runs to 15 residues. The CDR3 reads CASSLDVGAGTEAFF. The CDR3, as DNA: TGTGCCAGCAGCTTGGACGTCGGGGCGGGCACTGAAGCTTTCTTT.

V and J are TRBV6-1 and TRBJ2-1; 8 nucleotides agree with TRBD2. Germline CDR1 MNHNS, CDR2 SASEGT. J was trimmed by 4 bases and V by 0 bases; bases with no gene match: 5. This CDR3 comprises 16 residues. The CDR3, as DNA: TGTGCCAGCAGTGAAGCGCCGGGGGGGACTTACAATGAGCAGTTCTTC. The encoded protein is CASSEAPGGTYNEQFF.

This clone was recorded only once. The chain combines TRBV11-2 with TRBJ2-7; TRBD2 agrees at 10 bases. V gave up 0 bases and J gave up 3 bases; unmatched junction bases: 8. The CDR3 is 17 amino acids. Germline loops: CDR1 SGHAT, CDR2 FQNNGV. CDR3 nucleotide sequence: TGTGCCAGCAGCTTAGATCGAGCTAGCGGGAGTTTCTACGAGCAGTACTTC. Protein sequence: CASSLDRASGSFYEQYF.

In the case of this clone: A much bigger clone sits one base away, suggesting this may be a read error. At the DNA level, this CDR3 is encoded by other sequences in the same sample as well. The V call is TRBV7-2, the J call TRBJ1-1; D is ambiguous. The V and J ends lost 4 bases and 3 bases respectively, with 9 bases between them. Looked up from germline, CDR1 is SGHTA and CDR2 is FQGNSA. The CDR3 consists of 13 residues. The CDR3 reads CASSSQRDTEAFF. In DNA form, the CDR3 reads TGTGCCAGCAGCTCACAGCGGGACACTGAAGCTTTCTTT.

The J gene is TRBJ2-5, the V gene TRBV5-5; 8 bases map to TRBD2. V trimming: 1 base; J trimming: 5 bases; junction bases outside the gene matches: 13. Germline values: CDR1 SGHKS, CDR2 YYEKEE (reference sequence). This CDR3 contains 17 residues. The CDR3 protein is CASSLTLAAPGGETQYF. The CDR3 nucleotides read TGTGCCAGCAGCTTGACACTAGCGGCCCCTGGAGGGGAGACCCAGTACTTC.

This clone was counted ten times or more. For the CDR3, the DNA is TGTGCCAGCAGCCAATCGACGTGGGACTCTGGGGCCAACGTCCTGACTTTC. Translation gives CASSQSTWDSGANVLTF. The chain links TRBV4-2 to TRBJ2-6; D is ambiguous. Trimming cost V 2 bases and J 0 bases, with 11 bases left between them. Germline assignment: CDR1 LGHNA and CDR2 YNFKEQ. The CDR3 loop spans 17 amino acids.

The chain employs TRBV29-1 and TRBJ2-7; 7 bases map to TRBD1. After removal of 4 bases from V and 6 bases from J, the junction contained 3 bases not matched to a gene. CDR1 and CDR2 (germline): SQVTM, ANQGSEA. This CDR3 is 11 amino acids long. This CDR3 reads CSVANRGEQYF. The DNA of the CDR3 is TGCAGCGTTGCCAACAGGGGCGAGCAGTACTTC.

The chain carries TRBV4-1 and TRBJ2-1; TRBD2 agrees at 7 bases. With V trimmed by 1 base and J by 5 bases, 5 bases remained unmatched. This CDR3 contains 15 residues. Germline V gene lookup returns CDR1 MGHRA and CDR2 YSYEKL. The CDR3, as DNA: TGCGCCAGCAGCCAAGTAAGCGGGGCGAACAATGAGCAGTTCTTC. This codes for CASSQVSGANNEQFF.

The chain recombines TRBV9 with TRBJ1-2, with 7 bases matching TRBD1. With V trimmed by 3 bases and J by 4 bases, 6 bases remained unmatched. The CDR3 runs 14 residues. CDR1 SGDLS and CDR2 YYNGEE come from the germline V gene. CDR3 sequence: CASSAGDRPYGYTF. CDR3 sequence (DNA): TGTGCCAGCAGCGCCGGGGACAGACCCTATGGCTACACCTTC.

The DNA of the CDR3 is TGTGCCTGGAGTGTACTAGGGGGTTCCAATCAGCCCCAGCATTTT. The encoded protein is CAWSVLGGSNQPQHF. The rearrangement uses TRBV30 and TRBJ1-5; possibly TRBD1 for D (6 bases). The CDR3 runs 15 residues. CDR1 GTSNPN and CDR2 SVGIG come from the germline V gene (reference sequence). Trimming left V 0 bases short and J 3 bases short, with 12 bases between.

The V call is TRBV27, the J call TRBJ2-2; tentative D call: TRBD2 (6 bases). Germline-derived CDR1 and CDR2 are MNHEY and SMNVEV (reference sequence). The CDR3 extends over 14 amino acids. V was shortened by 3 bases and J by 6 bases, with 11 bases between the two germline ends. The CDR3 loop reads CASSFLWEAGELFF. CDR3 DNA: TGTGCCAGCAGTTTTTTGTGGGAGGCCGGGGAGCTGTTTTTT.

The V call is TRBV11-2, the J call TRBJ2-1, with TRBD2 matching over 8 bases. J was trimmed by 7 bases and V by 2 bases; bases with no gene match: 7. The germline V gene has CDR1 SGHAT and CDR2 FQNNGV. CDR3 length: 15 amino acids. The CDR3 bases are TGTGCCAGCAGCTTATCCGGCGGGAGGACAAATGAGCAGTTCTTC. This codes for CASSLSGGRTNEQFF.

The chain has TRBV7-9 and TRBJ2-2, with D perhaps matching TRBD1 (5 bases). The CDR3 consists of 14 residues. Germline loops: CDR1 SEHNR, CDR2 FQNEAQ (reference sequence). Trimming removed 6 bases from V and 5 bases from J, with 13 bases in between. CDR3 sequence (DNA): TGTGCCAGCAGTCAACCACAGGTTACCGGGGAGCTGTTTTTT. Its protein product is CASSQPQVTGELFF.

This clone came up a few times. The V call is TRBV6-1, the J call TRBJ2-2; D possibly corresponds to TRBD1 (6 bases). The CDR3 runs to 14 residues. CDR1 MNHNS and CDR2 SASEGT come from the germline V gene. Deletions cut 7 bases from V and 6 bases from J, with 15 bases between. As DNA, the CDR3 is TGTGCCAGCATCCTGATACAGGGTGCCGGGGAGCTGTTTTTT. It specifies CASILIQGAGELFF.

The chain couples TRBV9 to TRBJ2-7; 10 bases are a match to TRBD2. Germline CDR1 is SGDLS and CDR2 is YYNGEE. Trimming at V came to 5 bases and at J to 3 bases, leaving 2 bases not matched to a gene. This CDR3 comprises 13 residues. The CDR3 spells CASRASGSYEQYF. CDR3 nucleotides: TGTGCCAGCAGAGCTAGCGGGAGCTACGAGCAGTACTTC.

In DNA, the CDR3 is TGCGCCAGCAGCGAAGGTTACAGGGGTTCGGGAAACACCATATATTTT. This gives the protein CASSEGYRGSGNTIYF. The J gene is TRBJ1-3, the V gene TRBV5-1, with 7 bases fitting TRBD1. This CDR3 has 16 amino acids. Looked up from germline, CDR1 is SGHRS and CDR2 is YFSETQ. V lost 4 bases, J lost 4 bases, and 11 bases stayed unmatched.

The CDR3 DNA reads as TGTGCCAGCAGCTTGCGCCAGACGAACACTGAAGCTTTCTTT. Protein: CASSLRQTNTEAFF. The rearrangement links TRBV5-6 to TRBJ1-1, with D hard to call. The CDR3 is 14 residues long. Germline V lookup: CDR1 SGHDT, CDR2 YYEEEE. V lost 1 base and J 1 base, leaving 8 bases between the germline ends.

The chain couples TRBV28 to TRBJ2-7, with 8 bases lining up with TRBD1. CDR1 is MDHEN, CDR2 SYDVKM, per germline. The CDR3 sequence is 15 residues long. V was clipped by 4 bases and J by 0 bases; unmatched bases: 5. In nucleotides, the CDR3 is TGTGCCAGCAGTTCGGGGGACAGGTCCTCCTACGAGCAGTACTTC. Protein product: CASSSGDRSSYEQYF.

The chain is built from TRBV25-1 and TRBJ2-2, with D maybe TRBD1 (6 bases). The CDR3 contains 17 residues. Looked up from germline, CDR1 is MGHDK and CDR2 is SYGVNS. The V end was cut by 3 bases, the J end by 1 base, with 15 bases between. CDR3 bases: TGTGCCAGCAGTGATCCCCCGGGACAAAAGAACACCGGGGAGCTGTTTTTT. Protein product: CASSDPPGQKNTGELFF. The full variable domain, completed using reference TRBV25-1 and TRBJ2-2, is EADIYQTPRYLVIGTGKKITLECSQTMGHDKMYWYQQDPGMELHLIHYSYGVNSTEKGDLSSESTVSRIRTEHFPLTLESARPSHTSQYLCASSDPPGQKNTGELFFGEGSRLTVL.

A few counts support this clone. The rearrangement links TRBV28 to TRBJ1-4; D gene uncertain. Germline CDR1 and CDR2: MDHEN and SYDVKM. The CDR3 spans 11 residues. V was shortened by 5 bases and J by 8 bases, with 6 bases between the two germline ends. DNA of the CDR3: TGTGCCAGCAGTGTACAGGAAAAACTGTTTTTT. Protein sequence: CASSVQEKLFF.

CDR3 in amino acids: CASSRSAGGYEQYF. The CDR3 DNA reads as TGTGCCAGCAGCCGATCAGCGGGAGGCTACGAGCAGTACTTC. The chain has TRBV11-3 and TRBJ2-7; 9 bases map to TRBD2. Germline values: CDR1 SGHNT, CDR2 YENEEA. The CDR3 runs 14 residues. Trimming took 5 bases from V and 3 from J; bases not matched to a gene: 5.

The chain recombines TRBV27 with TRBJ2-7, with TRBD2 identical over 12 bases. The ends lost 6 bases at V and 6 bases at J; junction bases unmatched: 6. This CDR3 is built from 14 residues. The germline V gene encodes CDR1 MNHEY and CDR2 SMNVEV (reference sequence). The CDR3 DNA reads TGTGCCAGCAGCGATAGACTAGCGGGAGCCGAGCAGTACTTC. Its translation is CASSDRLAGAEQYF.